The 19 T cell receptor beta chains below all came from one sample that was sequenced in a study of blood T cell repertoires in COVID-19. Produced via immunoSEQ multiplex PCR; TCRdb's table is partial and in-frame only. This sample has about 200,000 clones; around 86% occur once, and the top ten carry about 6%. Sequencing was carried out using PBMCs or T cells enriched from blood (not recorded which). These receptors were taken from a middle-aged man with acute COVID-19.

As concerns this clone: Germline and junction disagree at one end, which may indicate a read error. Here the CDR3 DNA reads TGTGCCAGCAGTCTACCTGCGAACTTTGGCTACACCTTC. Its protein is CASSLPANFGYTF. The J gene is TRBJ1-2, the V gene TRBV12-3 or TRBV12-4; no reliable D call. The CDR3 extends over 13 amino acids.

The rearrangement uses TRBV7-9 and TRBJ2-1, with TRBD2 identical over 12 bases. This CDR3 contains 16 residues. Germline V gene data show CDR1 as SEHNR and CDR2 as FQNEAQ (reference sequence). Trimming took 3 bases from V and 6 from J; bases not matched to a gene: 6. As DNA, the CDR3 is TGTGCCAGCAGCTTCCCTAGCGGGAGGGCCCCCAATGAGCAGTTCTTC. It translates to CASSFPSGRAPNEQFF.

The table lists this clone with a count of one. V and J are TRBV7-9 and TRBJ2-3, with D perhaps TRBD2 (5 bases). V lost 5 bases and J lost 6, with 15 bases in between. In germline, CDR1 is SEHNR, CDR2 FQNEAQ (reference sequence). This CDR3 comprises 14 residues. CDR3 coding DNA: TGTGCCAGCAGCCTCTTGGATAGCGACGATACGCAGTATTTT. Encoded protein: CASSLLDSDDTQYF.

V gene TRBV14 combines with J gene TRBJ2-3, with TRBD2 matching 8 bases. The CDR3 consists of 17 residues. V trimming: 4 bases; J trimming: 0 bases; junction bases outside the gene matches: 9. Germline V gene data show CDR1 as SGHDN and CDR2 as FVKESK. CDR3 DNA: TGTGCCAGCAGCCCCCGACTAGCGTCCCCTAGCACAGATACGCAGTATTTT. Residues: CASSPRLASPSTDTQYF.

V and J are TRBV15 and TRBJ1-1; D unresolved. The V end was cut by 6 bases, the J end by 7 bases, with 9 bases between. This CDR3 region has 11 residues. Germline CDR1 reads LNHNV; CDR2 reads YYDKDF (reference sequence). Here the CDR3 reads CATSARLEAFF. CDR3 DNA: TGTGCCACCAGTGCGAGACTTGAAGCTTTCTTT.

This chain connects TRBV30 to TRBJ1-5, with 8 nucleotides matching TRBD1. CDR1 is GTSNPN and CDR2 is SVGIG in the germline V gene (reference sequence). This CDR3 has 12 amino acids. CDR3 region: CAMDRANQPQHF. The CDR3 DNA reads TGTGCTATGGACAGGGCGAATCAGCCCCAGCATTTT.

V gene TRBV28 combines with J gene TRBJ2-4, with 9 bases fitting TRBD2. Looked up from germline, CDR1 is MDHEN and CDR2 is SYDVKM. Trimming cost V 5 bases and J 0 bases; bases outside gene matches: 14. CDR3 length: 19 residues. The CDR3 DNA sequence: TGTGCCAGCAGTCCCTCCCCGGGTAGCGGGGGACTAGCCAAAAACATTCAGTACTTC. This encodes CASSPSPGSGGLAKNIQYF.

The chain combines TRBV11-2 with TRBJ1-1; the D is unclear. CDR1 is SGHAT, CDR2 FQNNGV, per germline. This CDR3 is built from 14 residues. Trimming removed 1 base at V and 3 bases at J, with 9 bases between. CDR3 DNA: TGTGCCAGCAGCTTAGCCGGGCGGGACACTGAAGCTTTCTTT. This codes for CASSLAGRDTEAFF.

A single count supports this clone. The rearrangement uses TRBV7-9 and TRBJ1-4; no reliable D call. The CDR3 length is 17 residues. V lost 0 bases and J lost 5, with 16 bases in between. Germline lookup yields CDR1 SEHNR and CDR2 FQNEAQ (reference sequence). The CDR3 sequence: CASSLAILLDTNEKLFF. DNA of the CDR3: TGTGCCAGCAGCTTAGCGATTTTACTTGATACCAATGAAAAACTGTTTTTT.

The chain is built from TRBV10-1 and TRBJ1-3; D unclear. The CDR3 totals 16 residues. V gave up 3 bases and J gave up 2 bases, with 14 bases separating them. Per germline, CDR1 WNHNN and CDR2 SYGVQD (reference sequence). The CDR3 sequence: CASSEIREAAGNTIYF. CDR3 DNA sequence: TGCGCCAGCAGTGAAATTAGGGAGGCAGCTGGAAACACCATATATTTT.

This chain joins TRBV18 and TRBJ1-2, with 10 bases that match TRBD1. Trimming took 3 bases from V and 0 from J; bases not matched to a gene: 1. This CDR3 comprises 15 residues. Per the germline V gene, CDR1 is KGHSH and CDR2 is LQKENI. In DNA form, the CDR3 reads TGTGCCAGCTCACCCGGGACAGGGGCTAACTATGGCTACACCTTC. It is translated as CASSPGTGANYGYTF.

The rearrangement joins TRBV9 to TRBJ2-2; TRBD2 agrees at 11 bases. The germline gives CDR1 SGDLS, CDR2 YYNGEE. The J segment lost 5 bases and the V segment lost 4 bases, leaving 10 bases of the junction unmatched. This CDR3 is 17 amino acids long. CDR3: CASSKNLAGGRTGELFF. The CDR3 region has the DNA TGTGCCAGCAGCAAGAACTTAGCGGGAGGGAGGACCGGGGAGCTGTTTTTT.

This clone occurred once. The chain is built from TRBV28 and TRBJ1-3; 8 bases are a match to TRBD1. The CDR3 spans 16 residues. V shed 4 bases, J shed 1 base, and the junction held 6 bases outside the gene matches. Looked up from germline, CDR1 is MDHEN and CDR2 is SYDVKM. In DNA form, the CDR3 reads TGTGCCAGCAGTTCCAGGGGGCGAGGTTCTGGAAACACCATATATTTT. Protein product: CASSSRGRGSGNTIYF. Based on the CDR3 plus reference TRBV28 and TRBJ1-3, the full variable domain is DVKVTQSSRYLVKRTGEKVFLECVQDMDHENMFWYRQDPGLGLRLIYFSYDVKMKEKGDIPEGYSVSREKKERFSLILESASTNQTSMYLCASSSRGRGSGNTIYFGEGSWLTVV.

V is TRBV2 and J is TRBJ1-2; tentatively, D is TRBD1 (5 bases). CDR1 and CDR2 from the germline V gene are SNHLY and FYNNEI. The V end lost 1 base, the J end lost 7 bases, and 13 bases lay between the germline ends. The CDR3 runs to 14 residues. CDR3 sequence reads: CASSEVVLGVGYTF. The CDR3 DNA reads TGTGCCAGCAGTGAAGTAGTGTTAGGGGTTGGCTACACCTTC.

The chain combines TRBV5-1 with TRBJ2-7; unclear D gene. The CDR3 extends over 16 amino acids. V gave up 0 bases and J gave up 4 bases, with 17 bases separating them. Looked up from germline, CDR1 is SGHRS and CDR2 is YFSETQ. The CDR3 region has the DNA TGCGCCAGCAGCTTGGCCATTGGGCTGCACAATTACGAGCAGTACTTC. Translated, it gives CASSLAIGLHNYEQYF.

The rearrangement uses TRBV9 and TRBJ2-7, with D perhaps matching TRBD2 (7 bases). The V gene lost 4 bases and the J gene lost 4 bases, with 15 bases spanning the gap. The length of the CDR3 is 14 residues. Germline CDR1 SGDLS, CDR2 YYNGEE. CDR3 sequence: CASSRGAGPYEQYF. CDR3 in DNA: TGTGCCAGCAGCCGGGGGGCAGGGCCTTACGAGCAGTACTTC.

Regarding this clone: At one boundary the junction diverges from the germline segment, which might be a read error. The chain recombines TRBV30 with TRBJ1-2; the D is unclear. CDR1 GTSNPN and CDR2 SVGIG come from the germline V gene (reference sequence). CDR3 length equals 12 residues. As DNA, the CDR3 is TGTGCCTGGAGGCCCCGGTCCTACAGTTCTTTCTTC. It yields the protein CAWRPRSYSSFF. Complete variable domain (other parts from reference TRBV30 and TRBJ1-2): SQTIHQWPATLVQPVGSPLSLECTVEGTSNPNLYWYRQAAGRGLQLLFYSVGIGQISSEVPQNLSASRPQDRQFILSSKKLLLSDSGFYLCAWRPRSYSSFFGSGTRLTVV.

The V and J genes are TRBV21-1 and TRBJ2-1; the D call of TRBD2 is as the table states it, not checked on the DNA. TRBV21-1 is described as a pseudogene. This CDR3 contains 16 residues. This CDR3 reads CASSKHRVAVYNEQFF. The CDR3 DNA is TGTGCCAGCAGCAAACATAGAGTAGCGGTTTACAATGAGCAGTTCTTC.

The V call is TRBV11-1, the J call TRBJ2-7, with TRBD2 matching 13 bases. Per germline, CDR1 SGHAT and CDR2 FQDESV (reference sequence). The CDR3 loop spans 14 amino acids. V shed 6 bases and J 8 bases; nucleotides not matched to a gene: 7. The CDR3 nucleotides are TGTGCCAGCAGTCCGGAACTAGCGGGAGGGCAGCAGTACTTC. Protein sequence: CASSPELAGGQQYF.